These 8 T cell receptor beta chains share one sample of origin, sequenced in a study of OX40 agonist ivuxolimab in advanced cancers. Method: immunoSEQ multiplex PCR; TCRdb's copy keeps in-frame clones and lacks some. The data show almost 80,000 clones, around 86% seen once. Specimen: CD4+ or CD8+ T cells sorted from blood, collected in a trial of the OX40 agonist ivuxolimab. These receptors all come from an adult with an advanced solid tumor such as melanoma, head and neck, liver or kidney cancer.

The V gene is TRBV7-9, the J gene TRBJ2-4, with 10 bases identical to TRBD2. The CDR3 runs to 19 residues. Trimming removed 5 bases from V and 0 bases from J; junction bases left unmatched: 13. Germline CDR1 SEHNR, CDR2 FQNEAQ (reference sequence). The CDR3 DNA reads TGTGCCAGCAGCGGTCGGAGACTAGCGGGCGATCAAGCCAAAAACATTCAGTACTTC. Protein sequence: CASSGRRLAGDQAKNIQYF.

The chain carries TRBV4-1 and TRBJ1-1; D is possibly TRBD1 (5 bases). The V gene's germline CDR1 is MGHRA and CDR2 YSYEKL. The V end lost 0 bases, the J end lost 0 bases, and 8 bases lay between the germline ends. The CDR3 extends over 15 amino acids. The CDR3 protein is CASSQENRLNTEAFF. In DNA form, the CDR3 reads TGCGCCAGCAGCCAAGAGAACAGGTTGAACACTGAAGCTTTCTTT.

The chain uses TRBV5-1 and TRBJ2-1; 7 bases line up with TRBD1. V shed 2 bases, J shed 5 bases, and the junction held 1 base outside the gene matches. Germline V gene sequence: CDR1 SGHRS, CDR2 YFSETQ. CDR3 length: 13 amino acids. This CDR3 reads CASSFGTDNEQFF. CDR3 DNA sequence: TGCGCCAGCAGCTTCGGGACAGACAATGAGCAGTTCTTC.

In DNA form, the CDR3 reads TGTGCCATCAGTGACCGGGACAGGGCCACAGATACGCAGTATTTT. It codes for CAISDRDRATDTQYF. The V gene is TRBV10-3, the J gene TRBJ2-3, with 9 nucleotides matching TRBD1. The germline CDR1 and CDR2 sequences are ENHRY and SYGVKD. The CDR3 is 15 residues long. J was trimmed by 2 bases and V by 3 bases; bases with no gene match: 3.

The V call is TRBV4-2, the J call TRBJ2-4, with 8 bases matching TRBD1. This CDR3 spans 16 amino acids. The trim removed 4 bases at V and 5 bases at J, leaving 10 bases unmatched. Germline V gene data show CDR1 as LGHNA and CDR2 as YNFKEQ. The CDR3 DNA reads TGTGCCAGCAGCCTGGGGACAGGAGGGACCGAAAACATTCAGTACTTC. It specifies CASSLGTGGTENIQYF.

This clone appeared once. The chain employs TRBV19 and TRBJ2-7, with 9 bases that match TRBD1. The CDR3 has 14 amino acids. V was pared by 6 bases and J by 3 bases, with 6 bases of the junction left unmatched. Germline-derived CDR1 and CDR2 are LNHDA and SQIVND (reference sequence). This chain's CDR3 is CASRGQGFGYEQYF. The CDR3 DNA reads as TGTGCCAGTAGGGGACAGGGTTTCGGCTACGAGCAGTACTTC.

This clone has only a few counts. This chain uses TRBV27 with TRBJ2-5; either TRBD1 or TRBD2 may fit D (5 bases each). V lost 5 bases to trimming and J lost 4 bases, with 14 bases between them. CDR1 and CDR2 from the germline V gene are MNHEY and SMNVEV (reference sequence). The length of the CDR3 is 14 residues. The CDR3 DNA is TGTGCCAGCAGTCCCCGGCCGAGGGGAGAGACCCAGTACTTC. It encodes CASSPRPRGETQYF.

The V and J genes are TRBV10-3 and TRBJ2-7, with 7 bases aligning to TRBD1. The length of the CDR3 is 15 residues. Per the germline V gene, CDR1 is ENHRY and CDR2 is SYGVKD. The ends lost 0 bases at V and 3 bases at J; junction bases unmatched: 5. The DNA of the CDR3 is TGTGCCATCAGTGAGTCTGCAAGACAGGGCTACGAGCAGTACTTC. This gives the protein CAISESARQGYEQYF.